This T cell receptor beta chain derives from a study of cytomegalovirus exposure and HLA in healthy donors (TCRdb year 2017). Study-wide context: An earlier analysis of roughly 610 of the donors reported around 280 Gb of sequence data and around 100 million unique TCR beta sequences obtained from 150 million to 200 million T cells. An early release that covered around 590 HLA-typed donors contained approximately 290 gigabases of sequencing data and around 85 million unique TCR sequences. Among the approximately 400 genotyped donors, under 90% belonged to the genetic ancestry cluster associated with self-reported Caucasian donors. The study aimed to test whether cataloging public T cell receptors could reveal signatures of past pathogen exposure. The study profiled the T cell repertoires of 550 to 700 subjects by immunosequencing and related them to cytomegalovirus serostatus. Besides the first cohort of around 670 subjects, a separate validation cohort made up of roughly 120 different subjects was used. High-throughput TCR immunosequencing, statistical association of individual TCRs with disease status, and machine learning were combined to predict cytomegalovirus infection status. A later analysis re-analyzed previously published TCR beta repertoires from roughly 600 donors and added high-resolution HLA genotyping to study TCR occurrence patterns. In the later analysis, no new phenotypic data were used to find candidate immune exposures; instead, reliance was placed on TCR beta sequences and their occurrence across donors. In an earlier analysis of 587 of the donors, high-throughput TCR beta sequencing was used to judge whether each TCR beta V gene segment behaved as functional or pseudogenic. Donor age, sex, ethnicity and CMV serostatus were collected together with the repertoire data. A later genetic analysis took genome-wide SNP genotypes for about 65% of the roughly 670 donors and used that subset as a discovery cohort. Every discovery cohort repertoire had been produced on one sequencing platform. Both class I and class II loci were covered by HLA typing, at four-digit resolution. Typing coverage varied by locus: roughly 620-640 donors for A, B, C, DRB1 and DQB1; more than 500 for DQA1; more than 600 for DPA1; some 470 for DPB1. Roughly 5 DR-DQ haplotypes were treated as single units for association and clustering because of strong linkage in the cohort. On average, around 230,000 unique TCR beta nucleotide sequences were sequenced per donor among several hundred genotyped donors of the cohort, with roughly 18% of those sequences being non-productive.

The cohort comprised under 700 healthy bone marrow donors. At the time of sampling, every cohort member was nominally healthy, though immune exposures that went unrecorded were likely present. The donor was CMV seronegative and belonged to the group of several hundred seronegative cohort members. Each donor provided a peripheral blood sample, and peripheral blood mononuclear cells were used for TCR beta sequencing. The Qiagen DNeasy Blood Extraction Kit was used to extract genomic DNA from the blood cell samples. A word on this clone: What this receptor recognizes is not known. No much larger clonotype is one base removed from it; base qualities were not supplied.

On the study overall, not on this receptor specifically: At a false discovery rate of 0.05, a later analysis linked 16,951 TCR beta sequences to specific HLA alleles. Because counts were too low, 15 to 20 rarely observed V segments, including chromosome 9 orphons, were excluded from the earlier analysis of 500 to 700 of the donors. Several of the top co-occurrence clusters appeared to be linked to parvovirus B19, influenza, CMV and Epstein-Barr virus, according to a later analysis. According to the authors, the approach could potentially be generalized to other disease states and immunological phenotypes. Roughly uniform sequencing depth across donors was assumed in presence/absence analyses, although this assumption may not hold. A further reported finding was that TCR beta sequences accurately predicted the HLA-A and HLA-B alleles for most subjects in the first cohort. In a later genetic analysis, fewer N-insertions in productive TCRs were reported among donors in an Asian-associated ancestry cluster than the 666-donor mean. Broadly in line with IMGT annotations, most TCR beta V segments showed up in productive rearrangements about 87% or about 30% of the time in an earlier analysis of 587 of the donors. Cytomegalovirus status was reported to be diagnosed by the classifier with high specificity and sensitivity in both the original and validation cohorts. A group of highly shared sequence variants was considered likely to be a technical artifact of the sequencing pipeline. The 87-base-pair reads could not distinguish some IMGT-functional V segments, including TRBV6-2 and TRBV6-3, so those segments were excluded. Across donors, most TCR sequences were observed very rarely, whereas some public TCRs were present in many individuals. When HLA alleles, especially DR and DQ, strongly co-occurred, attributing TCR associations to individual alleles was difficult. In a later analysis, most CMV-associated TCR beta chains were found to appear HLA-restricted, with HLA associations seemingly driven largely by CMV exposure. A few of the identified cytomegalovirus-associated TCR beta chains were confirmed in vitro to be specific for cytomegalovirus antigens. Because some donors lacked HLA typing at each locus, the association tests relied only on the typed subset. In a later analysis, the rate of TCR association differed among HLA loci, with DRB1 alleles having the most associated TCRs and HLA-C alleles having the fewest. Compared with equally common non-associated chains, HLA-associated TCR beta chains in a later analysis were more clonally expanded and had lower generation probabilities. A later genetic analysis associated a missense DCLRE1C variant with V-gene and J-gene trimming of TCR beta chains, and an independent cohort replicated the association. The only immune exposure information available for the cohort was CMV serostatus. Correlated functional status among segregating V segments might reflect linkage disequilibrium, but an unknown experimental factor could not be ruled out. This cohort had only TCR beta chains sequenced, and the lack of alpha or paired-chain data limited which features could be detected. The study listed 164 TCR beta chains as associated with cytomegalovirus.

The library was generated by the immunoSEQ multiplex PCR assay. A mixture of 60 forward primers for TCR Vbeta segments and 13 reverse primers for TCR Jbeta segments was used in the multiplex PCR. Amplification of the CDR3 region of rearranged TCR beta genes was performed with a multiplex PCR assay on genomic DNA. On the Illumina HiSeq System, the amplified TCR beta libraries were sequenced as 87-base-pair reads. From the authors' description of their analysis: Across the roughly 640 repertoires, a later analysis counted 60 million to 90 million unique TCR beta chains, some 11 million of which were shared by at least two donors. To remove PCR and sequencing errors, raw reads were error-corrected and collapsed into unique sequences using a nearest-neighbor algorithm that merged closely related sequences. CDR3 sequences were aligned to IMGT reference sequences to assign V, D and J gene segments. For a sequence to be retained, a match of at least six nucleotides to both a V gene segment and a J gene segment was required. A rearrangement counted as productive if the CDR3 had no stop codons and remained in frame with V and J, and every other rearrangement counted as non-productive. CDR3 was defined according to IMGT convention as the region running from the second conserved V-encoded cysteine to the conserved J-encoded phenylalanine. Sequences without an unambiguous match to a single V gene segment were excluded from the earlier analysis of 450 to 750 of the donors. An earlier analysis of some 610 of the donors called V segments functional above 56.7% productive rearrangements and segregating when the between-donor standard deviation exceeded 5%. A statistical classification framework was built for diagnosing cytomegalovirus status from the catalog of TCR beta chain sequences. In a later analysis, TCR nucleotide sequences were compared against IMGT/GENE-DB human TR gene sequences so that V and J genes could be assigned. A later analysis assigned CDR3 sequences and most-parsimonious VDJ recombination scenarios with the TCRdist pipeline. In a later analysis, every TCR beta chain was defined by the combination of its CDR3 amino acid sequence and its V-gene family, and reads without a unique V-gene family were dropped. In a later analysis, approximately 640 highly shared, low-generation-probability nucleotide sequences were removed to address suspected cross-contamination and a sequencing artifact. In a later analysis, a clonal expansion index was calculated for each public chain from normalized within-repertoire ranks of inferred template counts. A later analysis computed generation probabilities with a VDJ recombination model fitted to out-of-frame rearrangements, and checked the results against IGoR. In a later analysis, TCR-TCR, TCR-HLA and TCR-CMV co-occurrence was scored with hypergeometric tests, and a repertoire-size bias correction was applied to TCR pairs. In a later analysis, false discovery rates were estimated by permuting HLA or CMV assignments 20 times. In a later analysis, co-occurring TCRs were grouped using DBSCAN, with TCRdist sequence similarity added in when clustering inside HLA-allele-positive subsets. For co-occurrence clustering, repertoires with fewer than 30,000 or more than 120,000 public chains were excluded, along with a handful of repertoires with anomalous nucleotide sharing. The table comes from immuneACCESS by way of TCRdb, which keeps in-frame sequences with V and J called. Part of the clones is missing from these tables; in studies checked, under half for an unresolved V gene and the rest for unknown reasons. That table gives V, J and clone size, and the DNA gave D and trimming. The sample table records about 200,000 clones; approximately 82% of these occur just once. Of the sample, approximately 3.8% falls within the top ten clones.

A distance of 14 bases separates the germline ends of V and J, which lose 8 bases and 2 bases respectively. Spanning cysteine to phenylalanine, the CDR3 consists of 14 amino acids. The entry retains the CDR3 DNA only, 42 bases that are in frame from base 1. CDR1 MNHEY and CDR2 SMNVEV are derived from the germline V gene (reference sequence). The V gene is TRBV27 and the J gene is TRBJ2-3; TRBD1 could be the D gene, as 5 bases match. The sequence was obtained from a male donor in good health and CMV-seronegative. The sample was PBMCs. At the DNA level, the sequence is TGTGCCAGCTCGACTTTGGGGCTCACAGATACGCAGTATTTT. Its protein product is CASSTLGLTDTQYF.